The source of this T cell receptor beta chain is a study of cytomegalovirus exposure and HLA in healthy donors. 13 Jbeta primers and 60 Vbeta primers were used for the PCR. Libraries were prepared by immunoSEQ multiplex PCR; TCRdb keeps only in-frame clonotypes and omits some of them. The sample holds around 100,000 clones, approximately 80% seen once. The germline V and J ends were trimmed by 0 bases and 0 bases, with 7 bases remaining between them. Germline V CDR1 and CDR2: SGDLS, YYNGEE. This CDR3 comprises 14 residues. Overall study results and limits: Roughly even sequencing depth across donors was the assumption behind the presence/absence analyses. Being productive about 87% or about 30% of the time was typical of most TCR beta V segments in an earlier analysis. Apparent HLA restriction characterized most CMV-associated TCR beta chains in a later analysis.

Notes on this clone: The antigen remains undetermined. The sample carries other DNA sequences with the same CDR3.

The clonotype originates from a woman younger than 30 in good health and CMV-seronegative. The chain combines TRBV9 with TRBJ2-7; no definite D call. Sequencing used PBMCs. The chain's CDR3 is CASSVGGSSYEQYF. The DNA of the CDR3 is TGTGCCAGCAGCGTAGGCGGCAGCTCCTACGAGCAGTACTTC. The whole variable domain, filled in from reference TRBV9 and TRBJ2-7, reads DSGVTQTPKHLITATGQRVTLRCSPRSGDLSVYWYQQSLDQGLQFLIQYYNGEERAKGNILERFSAQQFPDLHSELNLSSLELGDSALYFCASSVGGSSYEQYFGPGTRLTVT.